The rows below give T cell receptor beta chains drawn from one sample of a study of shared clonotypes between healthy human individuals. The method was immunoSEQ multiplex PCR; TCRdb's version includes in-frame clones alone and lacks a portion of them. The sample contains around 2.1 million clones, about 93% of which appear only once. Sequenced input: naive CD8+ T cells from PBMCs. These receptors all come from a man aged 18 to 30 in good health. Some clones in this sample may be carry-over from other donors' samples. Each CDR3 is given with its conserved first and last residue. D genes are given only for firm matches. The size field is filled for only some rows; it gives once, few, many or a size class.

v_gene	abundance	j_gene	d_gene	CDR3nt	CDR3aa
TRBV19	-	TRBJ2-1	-	TGTGCCAGTAGTATGGACCAGTTCAGCTCCTACAATGAGCAGTTCTTC	CASSMDQFSSYNEQFF
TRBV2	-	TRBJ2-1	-	TGTGCCAGCAGTGAGTGGAACAATGAGCAGTTCTTC	CASSEWNNEQFF
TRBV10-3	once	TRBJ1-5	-	TGTGCCATCAGTGAGACGGGTCAGGGGATCCGGCCCCAGCATTTT	CAISETGQGIRPQHF
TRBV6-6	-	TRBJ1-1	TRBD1	TGTGCCAGCAGTCTGGGACAGATGAACACTGAAGCTTTCTTT	CASSLGQMNTEAFF
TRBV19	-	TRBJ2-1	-	TGTGCCAGTAGTCCAAGTGGGCGGGCGCTCCTCTCCTACAATGAGCAGTTCTTC	CASSPSGRALLSYNEQFF
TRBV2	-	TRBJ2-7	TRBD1	TGTGCCAGCAGTTACAGTACAGGGGCGACCTACGAGCAGTACTTC	CASSYSTGATYEQYF
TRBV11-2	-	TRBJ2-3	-	TGTGCCAGCAGCCCCCGAGGCGCCCCAGCGGGAGATACGCAGTATTTT	CASSPRGAPAGDTQYF
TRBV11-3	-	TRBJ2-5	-	TGTGCCAGCAGCTATGGGGGAGCAGGGACCCAGTACTTC	CASSYGGAGTQYF
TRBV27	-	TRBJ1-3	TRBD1	TGTGCCAGCAGTCCCCGGACAGGCGACCATCCTGGAAACACCATATATTTT	CASSPRTGDHPGNTIYF
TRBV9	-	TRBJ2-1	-	TGTGCCAGCAGCGTAGCGGGGCAAGCCTACAATGAGCAGTTCTTC	CASSVAGQAYNEQFF
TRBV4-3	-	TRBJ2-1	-	TGCGCCAGCAGCCAAGGGCTAGTAGTAAGGGGCAATGAGCAGTTCTTC	CASSQGLVVRGNEQFF
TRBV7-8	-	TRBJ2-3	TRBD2	TGTGCCAGCAGCTTGCTCACTAGCGGGAGTCCCCCCCCTGATACGCAGTATTTT	CASSLLTSGSPPPDTQYF
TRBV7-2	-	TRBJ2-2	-	TGTGCCAGCAGCTTAGCTCGTGACTCACCAACCGGGGAGCTGTTTTTT	CASSLARDSPTGELFF
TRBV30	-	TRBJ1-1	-	TGTGCCTGCCGTGAGGACGGGGGGAGGTCTGAAGCTTTCTTT	CACREDGGRSEAFF
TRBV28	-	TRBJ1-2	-	TGTGCCAGCAGTCCAGGGGTCTATGGCTACACCTTC	CASSPGVYGYTF
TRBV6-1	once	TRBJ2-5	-	TGTGCCAGCAGCGACTGGAGGTACCAAGAGACCCAGTACTTC	CASSDWRYQETQYF
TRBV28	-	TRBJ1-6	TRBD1	TGTGCCAGCAGTTCGACAGGGCAGATGTCACCCCTCCACTTT	CASSSTGQMSPLHF
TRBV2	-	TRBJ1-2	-	TGTGCCAGCAGTGAGGGACAACTCTTCTATGGCTACACCTTC	CASSEGQLFYGYTF
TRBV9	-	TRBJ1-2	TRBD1	TGTGCCAGCAGTCTGGATTACTTGGACAGGCAAGGGTATGGCTACACCTTC	CASSLDYLDRQGYGYTF
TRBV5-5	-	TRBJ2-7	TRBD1	TGTGCCAGCAGCTTGACAGGGGAAGGGCCCTACGAGCAGTACTTC	CASSLTGEGPYEQYF
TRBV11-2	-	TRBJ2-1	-	TGTGCCAGCAGCTGGGAGCTCAGCTCCTACAATGAGCAGTTCTTC	CASSWELSSYNEQFF
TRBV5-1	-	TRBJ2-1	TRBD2	TGCGCCAGCAGCGGATTCCCTAGCGGGAGGGCCTCCTACAATGAGCAGTTCTTC	CASSGFPSGRASYNEQFF
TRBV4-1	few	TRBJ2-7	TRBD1	TGCGCCAGCAGCCAAGGGCGGGACAGGGGGCTCGAGCAGTACTTC	CASSQGRDRGLEQYF
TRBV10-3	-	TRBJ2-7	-	TGTGCCATCAGTGAGTCAATAAGCGGAAGTGGCACCTACGAGCAGTACTTC	CAISESISGSGTYEQYF
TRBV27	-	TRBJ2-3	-	TGTGCCAGCAGTTTCCTCTCTACTAGCACAGATACGCAGTATTTT	CASSFLSTSTDTQYF
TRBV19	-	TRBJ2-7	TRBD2	TGTGCCAGTAGTATTCTAGCGGGGAGCTCCTACGAGCAGTACTTC	CASSILAGSSYEQYF
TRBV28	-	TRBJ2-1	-	TGTGCCAGCAGTTTTGGTTTCACTAATGAGCAGTTCTTC	CASSFGFTNEQFF
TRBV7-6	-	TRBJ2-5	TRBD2	TGTGCCAGCAGCCCCACCAGCGGGGGCACCGGGGAGACCCAGTACTTC	CASSPTSGGTGETQYF
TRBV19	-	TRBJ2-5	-	TGTGCCAGTAGTATTGGTGGGGAGACCCAGTACTTC	CASSIGGETQYF
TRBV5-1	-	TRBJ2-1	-	TGCGCCAGCAGCTTCTCAGGCGGGGGCTCCTCCTACAATGAGCAGTTCTTC	CASSFSGGGSSYNEQFF
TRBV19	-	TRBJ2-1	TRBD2	TGTGCCAGTAGTCCTCTAGCGGCCTCCTACAATGAGCAGTTCTTC	CASSPLAASYNEQFF
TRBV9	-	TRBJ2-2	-	TGTGCCAGCAGCGTAGTCCAGAACACCGGGGAGCTGTTTTTT	CASSVVQNTGELFF
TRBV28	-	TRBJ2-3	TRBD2	TGTGCCAGCAGTTCCCTGCGGGAGGGCCTCGCTACGCAGTATTTT	CASSSLREGLATQYF
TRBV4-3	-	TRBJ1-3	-	TGCGCCAGCAGCCAATCAGACAAGTCTCCTTTTAACACCATATATTTT	CASSQSDKSPFNTIYF
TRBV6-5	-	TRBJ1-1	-	TGTGCCAGCAGTTACCGAGGGCAAGGCACTGAAGCTTTCTTT	CASSYRGQGTEAFF
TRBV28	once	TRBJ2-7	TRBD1	TGTGCCAGCCGCAGGGGGAGAGCTGACGAGCAGTACTTC	CASRRGRADEQYF
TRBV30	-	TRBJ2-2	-	TGTGCCTGGAGTGTCCTGAACACCGGGGAGCTGTTTTTT	CAWSVLNTGELFF
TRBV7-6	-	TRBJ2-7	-	TGTGCCAGCAGCTTAGTATTTGCGGACCGGCGCGAGCAGTACTTC	CASSLVFADRREQYF
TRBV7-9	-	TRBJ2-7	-	TGTGCCAGCAGTCCCCCCACCTACGAGCAGTACTTC	CASSPPTYEQYF
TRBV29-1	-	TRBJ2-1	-	TGCAGCGGGGACAACGACAATGAGCAGTTCTTC	CSGDNDNEQFF
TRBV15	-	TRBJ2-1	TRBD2	TGTGCCACCAGCAGAGACCGGGAGGGCCTGAATGAGCAGTTCTTC	CATSRDREGLNEQFF
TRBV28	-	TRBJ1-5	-	TGTGCCAGCAGTTTAGGCACGGTGATTAGCAATCAGCCCCAGCATTTT	CASSLGTVISNQPQHF
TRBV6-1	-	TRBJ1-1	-	TGTGCCAGCAGTGTTCCGGAAGATTACACTGAAGCTTTCTTT	CASSVPEDYTEAFF
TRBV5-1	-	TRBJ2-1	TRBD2	TGCGCCAGCAGCCCGGGACTAGCGGGATACAATGAGCAGTTCTTC	CASSPGLAGYNEQFF
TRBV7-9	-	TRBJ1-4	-	TGTGCCAGCAGCTTAGGGGATGAAAAACTGTTTTTT	CASSLGDEKLFF
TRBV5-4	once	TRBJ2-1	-	TGTGCCAGCAGCTTGGAGGCAGGAGCTTTAGGGCAGTTCTTC	CASSLEAGALGQFF
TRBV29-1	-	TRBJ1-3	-	TGCAGCGTTGCGGGGGGAACTGGAAACACCATATATTTT	CSVAGGTGNTIYF
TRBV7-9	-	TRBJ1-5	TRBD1	TGTGCCAGCAGCTCGGGACAGGGGCCAGATCAGCCCCAGCATTTT	CASSSGQGPDQPQHF
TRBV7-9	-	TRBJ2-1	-	TGTGCCAGCAGCTTAGTACCTCCCGACAATGAGCAGTTCTTC	CASSLVPPDNEQFF
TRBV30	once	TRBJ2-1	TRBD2	TGTGCCTGGAGTTCGGGACTAGCGGGAGATTTCCTCTCCTACAATGAGCAGTTCTTC	CAWSSGLAGDFLSYNEQFF
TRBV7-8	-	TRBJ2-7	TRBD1	TGTGCCAGCAGGTTGAGACAGGGGATGGGATACGAGCAGTACTTC	CASRLRQGMGYEQYF
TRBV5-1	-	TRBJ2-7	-	TGCGCCAGCAGCTTGGGGGAGGTTGCCTACGAGCAGTACTTC	CASSLGEVAYEQYF
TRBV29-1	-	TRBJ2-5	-	TGCAGCGTCAACGGGTGGGACACTCAAGAGACCCAGTACTTC	CSVNGWDTQETQYF
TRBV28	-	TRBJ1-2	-	TGTGCCAGCAGACCTTTAGGTGCTAACTATGGCTACACCTTC	CASRPLGANYGYTF
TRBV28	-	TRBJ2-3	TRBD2	TGTGCCAGCAGTTTCCCCCGAACTGAGCGGGAGTTCGATACGCAGTATTTT	CASSFPRTEREFDTQYF
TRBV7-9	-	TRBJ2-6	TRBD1	TGTGCCGTACACGGTTGGACAGGTGGGGCCAACGTCCTGACTTTC	CAVHGWTGGANVLTF
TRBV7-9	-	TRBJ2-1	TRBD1	TGTGCCAGCAGCTTACCACAGGGGGTAGATGAGCAGTTCTTC	CASSLPQGVDEQFF